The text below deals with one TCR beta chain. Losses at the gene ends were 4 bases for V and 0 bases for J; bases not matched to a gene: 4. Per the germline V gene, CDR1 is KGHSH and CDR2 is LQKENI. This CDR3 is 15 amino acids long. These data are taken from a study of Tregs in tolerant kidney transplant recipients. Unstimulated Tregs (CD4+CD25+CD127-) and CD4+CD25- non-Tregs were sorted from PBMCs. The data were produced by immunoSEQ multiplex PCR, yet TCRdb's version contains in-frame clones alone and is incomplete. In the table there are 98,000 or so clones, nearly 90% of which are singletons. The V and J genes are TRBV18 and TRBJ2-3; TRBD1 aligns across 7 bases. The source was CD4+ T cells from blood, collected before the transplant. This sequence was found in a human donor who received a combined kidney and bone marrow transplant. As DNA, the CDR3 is TGTGCCAGCTCACGACAGGGACAGAGCACAGATACGCAGTATTTT. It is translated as CASSRQGQSTDTQYF.